This paragraph covers one T cell receptor (beta chain) sequence. Recruited during active infection, patients (from Seattle) were subsequently followed longitudinally. In the authors' methods: Researchers report that nucleated cell counts were estimated from reference gene primer amplification. Only in-frame clones appear in the TCRdb table, and some are missing; sequencing was by immunoSEQ multiplex PCR. V, J and clone size were drawn from that table, and D and trimming were deduced from the DNA. Among about 500,000 clones listed, roughly 89% were seen once. This sample stems from a study of blood T cell repertoires in COVID-19. On the study more broadly: Whether acute or convalescent, the COVID-19 samples came from the United States, Italy and Spain. PBMCs, B-cell-depleted T cells, or T cells were the source of the cDNA or gDNA that made up the material.

Sequenced material: peripheral blood. This TCR was sampled from a man aged 18 to 35 with COVID-19, enrolled during active disease.

The CDR3 loop is CASSGTGLSSGEQYF. In DNA, the CDR3 is TGTGCCAGTAGTGGAACGGGACTCTCGAGTGGCGAGCAGTACTTC. The chain employs TRBV19 and TRBJ2-7; D is perhaps TRBD2 (6 bases). The CDR3 loop spans 15 amino acids. Trimming stripped 5 bases from V and 6 bases from J, with 20 bases between. Per germline, CDR1 LNHDA and CDR2 SQIVND (reference sequence).